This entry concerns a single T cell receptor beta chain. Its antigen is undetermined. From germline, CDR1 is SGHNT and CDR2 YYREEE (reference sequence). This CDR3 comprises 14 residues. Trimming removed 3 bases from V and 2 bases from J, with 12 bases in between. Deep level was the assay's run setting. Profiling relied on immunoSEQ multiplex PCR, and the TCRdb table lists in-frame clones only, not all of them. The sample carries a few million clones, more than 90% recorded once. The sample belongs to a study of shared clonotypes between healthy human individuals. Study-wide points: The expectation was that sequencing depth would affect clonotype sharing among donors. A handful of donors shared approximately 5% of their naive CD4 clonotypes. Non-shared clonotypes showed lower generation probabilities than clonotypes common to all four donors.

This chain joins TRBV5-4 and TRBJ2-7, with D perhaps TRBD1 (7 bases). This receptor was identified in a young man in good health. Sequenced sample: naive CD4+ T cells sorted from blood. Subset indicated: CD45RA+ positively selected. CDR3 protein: CASSYPGGTYEQYF. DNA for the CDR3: TGTGCCAGCAGCTACCCAGGGGGGACCTACGAGCAGTACTTC. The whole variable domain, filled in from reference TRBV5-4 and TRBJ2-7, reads ETGVTQSPTHLIKTRGQQVTLRCSSQSGHNTVSWYQQALGQGPQFIFQYYREEENGRGNFPPRFSGLQFPNYSSELNVNALELDDSALYLCASSYPGGTYEQYFGPGTRLTVT.